Detailed here is one T cell receptor beta chain. The antigen is not known. The sample belongs to a study of cytomegalovirus exposure and HLA in healthy donors. General study results and limits: A few of the chains that were CMV-associated were confirmed in vitro to be specific for CMV antigens. Cytomegalovirus status, reportedly, was diagnosed with high specificity and sensitivity by the classifier.

The CDR3 spans 16 residues. Looked up from germline, CDR1 is SGHRS and CDR2 is YFSETQ. V was shortened by 2 bases and J by 3 bases, with 16 bases between the two germline ends. Repertoires were generated with immunoSEQ multiplex PCR, while TCRdb's copy carries only in-frame clones and drops some. The sample yields hundreds of thousands of clones, roughly 85% seen once. The donors were members of the approximately 130-subject validation cohort (separate from the approximately 670-subject first cohort). The clonotype comes from a woman between 18 and 29 years old in good health and CMV-seronegative. Material for sequencing was PBMCs. V usage is TRBV5-1 and J usage is TRBJ2-3, with D possibly matching TRBD2 (7 bases). DNA for the CDR3: TGCGCCAGCAGCTTTCGAGGCAGGGGAGGGACAGATACGCAGTATTTT. Protein: CASSFRGRGGTDTQYF. The full variable domain, in which reference TRBV5-1 and TRBJ2-3 provide the parts outside the CDR3, is KAGVTQTPRYLIKTRGQQVTLSCSPISGHRSVSWYQQTPGQGLQFLFEYFSETQRNKGNFPGRFSGRQFSNSRSEMNVSTLELGDSALYLCASSFRGRGGTDTQYFGPGTRLTVL.